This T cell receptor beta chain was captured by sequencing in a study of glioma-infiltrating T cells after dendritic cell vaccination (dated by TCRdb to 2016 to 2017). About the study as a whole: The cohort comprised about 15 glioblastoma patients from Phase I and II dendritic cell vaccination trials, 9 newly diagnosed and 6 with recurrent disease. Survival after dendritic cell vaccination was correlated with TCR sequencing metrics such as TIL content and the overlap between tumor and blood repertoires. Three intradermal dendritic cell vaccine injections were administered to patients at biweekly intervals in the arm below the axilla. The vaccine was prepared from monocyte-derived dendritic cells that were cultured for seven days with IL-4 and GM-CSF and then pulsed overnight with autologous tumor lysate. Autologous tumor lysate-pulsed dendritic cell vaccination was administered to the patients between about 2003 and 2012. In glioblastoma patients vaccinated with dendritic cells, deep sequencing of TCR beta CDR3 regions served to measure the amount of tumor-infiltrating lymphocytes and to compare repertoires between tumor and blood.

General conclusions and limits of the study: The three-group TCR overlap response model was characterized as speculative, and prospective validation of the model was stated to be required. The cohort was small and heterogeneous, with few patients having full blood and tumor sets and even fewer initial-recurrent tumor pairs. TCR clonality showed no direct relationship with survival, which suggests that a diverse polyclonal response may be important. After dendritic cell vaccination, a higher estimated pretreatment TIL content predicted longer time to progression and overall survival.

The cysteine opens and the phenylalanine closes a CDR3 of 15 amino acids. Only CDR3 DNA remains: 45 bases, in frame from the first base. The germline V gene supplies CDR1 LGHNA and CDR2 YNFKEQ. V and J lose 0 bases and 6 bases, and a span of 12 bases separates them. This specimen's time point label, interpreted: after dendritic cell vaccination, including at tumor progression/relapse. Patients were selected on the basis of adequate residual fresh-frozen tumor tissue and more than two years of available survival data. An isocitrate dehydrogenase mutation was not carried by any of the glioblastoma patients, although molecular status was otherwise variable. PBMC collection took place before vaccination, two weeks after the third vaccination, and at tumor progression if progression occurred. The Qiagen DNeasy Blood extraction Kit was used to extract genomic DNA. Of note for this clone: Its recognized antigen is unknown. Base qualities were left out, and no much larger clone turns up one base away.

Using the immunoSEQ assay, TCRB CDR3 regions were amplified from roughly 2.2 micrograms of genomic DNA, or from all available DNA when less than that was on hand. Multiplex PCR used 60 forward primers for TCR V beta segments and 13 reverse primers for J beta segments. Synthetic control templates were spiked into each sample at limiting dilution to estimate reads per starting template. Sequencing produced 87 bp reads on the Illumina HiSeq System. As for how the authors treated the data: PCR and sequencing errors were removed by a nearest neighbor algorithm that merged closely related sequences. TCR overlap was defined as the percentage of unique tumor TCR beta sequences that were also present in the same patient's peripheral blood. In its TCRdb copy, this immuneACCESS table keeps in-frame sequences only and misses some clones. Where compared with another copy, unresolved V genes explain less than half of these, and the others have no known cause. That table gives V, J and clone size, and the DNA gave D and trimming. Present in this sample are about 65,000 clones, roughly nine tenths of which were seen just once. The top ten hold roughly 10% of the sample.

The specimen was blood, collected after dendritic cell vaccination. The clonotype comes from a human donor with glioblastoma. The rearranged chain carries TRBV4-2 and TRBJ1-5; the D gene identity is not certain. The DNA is TGTGCCAGCAGCCAAGATAGTAATAACCGTCAGCCCCAGCATTTT. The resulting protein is CASSQDSNNRQPQHF.